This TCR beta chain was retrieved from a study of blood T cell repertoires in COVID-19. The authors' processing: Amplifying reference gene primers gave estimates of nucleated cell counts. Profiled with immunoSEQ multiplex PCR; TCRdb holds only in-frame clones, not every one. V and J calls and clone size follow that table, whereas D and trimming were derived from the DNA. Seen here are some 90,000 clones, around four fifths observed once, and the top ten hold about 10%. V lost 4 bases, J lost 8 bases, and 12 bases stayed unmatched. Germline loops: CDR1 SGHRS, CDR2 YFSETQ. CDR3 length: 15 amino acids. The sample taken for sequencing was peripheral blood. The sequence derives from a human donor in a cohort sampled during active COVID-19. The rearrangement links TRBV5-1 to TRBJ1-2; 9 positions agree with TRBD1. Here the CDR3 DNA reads TGCGCCAGCAGCCCAAGAAGAGGGACAGGGAGCGGCTACACCTTC. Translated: CASSPRRGTGSGYTF.